Listed below are T cell receptor beta chains from one sample, sequenced in a study of blood T cell repertoires in COVID-19. The protocol was immunoSEQ multiplex PCR, while the TCRdb copy is restricted to in-frame clones and leaves out a portion. The repertoire holds under 200,000 clones, with around nine tenths as singletons. Sequenced input: peripheral blood. Receptor source: a man aged 45-65 years with acute or convalescent COVID-19. Each CDR3 is given with its conserved first and last residue. D genes are given only for firm matches. Clone size is shown for a subset of rows, as once, few, many or a class of expanded clone.

CDR3 length	clone size	D gene	V gene	J gene	CDR3 DNA	CDR3 protein
15	.	TRBD2	TRBV6-6	TRBJ2-7	TGTGCCAGCAGCCTTGGGGGACTAAGTACCTACGAGCAGTACTTC	CASSLGGLSTYEQYF
14	.	TRBD1	TRBV29-1	TRBJ1-1	TGCAGCGTTCAGAGGCAGACAGGGAGCACTGAAGCTTTCTTT	CSVQRQTGSTEAFF
14	.	.	TRBV28	TRBJ2-2	TGTGCCAGCAGTTCCGTGGGGGCAGGCGGGGAGCTGTTTTTT	CASSSVGAGGELFF
15	.	TRBD2	TRBV5-4	TRBJ2-7	TGTGCCAGCAGCTTGGACGGGGGGGGCTCCTACGAGCAGTACTTC	CASSLDGGGSYEQYF
17	.	TRBD2	TRBV19	TRBJ2-5	TGTGCCAGTAGTTACCAGCCGATTAGCGGGATCCAAGAGACCCAGTACTTC	CASSYQPISGIQETQYF
13	.	.	TRBV19	TRBJ1-5	TGTGCCAGTAGTATTCAGGCTCGGCAGCCCCAGCATTTT	CASSIQARQPQHF
15	.	.	TRBV5-1	TRBJ1-1	TGCGCCAGCAGCTTGGAGGGAGGGAGGAACACTGAAGCTTTCTTT	CASSLEGGRNTEAFF
13	.	.	TRBV7-3	TRBJ2-7	TGTGCCAGCAGCTTATTACAGGGACACGAGCAGTACTTC	CASSLLQGHEQYF
15	.	TRBD1	TRBV10-3	TRBJ1-1	TGTGCCATCAGTGAGTCGGGCAGGGGGTCGTCTGAAGCTTTCTTT	CAISESGRGSSEAFF
13	.	.	TRBV10-3	TRBJ2-2	TGTGCCATCTCCCCAACAGGTTTTGGGGAGCTGTTTTTT	CAISPTGFGELFF
16	.	TRBD2	TRBV9	TRBJ2-1	TGTGCCAGCAGCCCGACTAGCGGGGGGGCTGGTAATGAGCAGTTCTTC	CASSPTSGGAGNEQFF
18	.	TRBD1	TRBV7-9	TRBJ1-1	TGTGCCAGCAGCTTAACTCCGGGGGACAGGAGGGGGAACACTGAAGCTTTCTTT	CASSLTPGDRRGNTEAFF
15	once	.	TRBV4-1	TRBJ1-5	TGCGCCAGCAGCCAAGTAGTGCAGGCTGGTCAGCCCCAGCATTTT	CASSQVVQAGQPQHF
20	.	TRBD1	TRBV4-3	TRBJ1-6	TGCGCCAGCAGCCAAGGGATAGGGAGAGACAGGGGGGAGTATAATTCACCCCTCCACTTT	CASSQGIGRDRGEYNSPLHF
16	.	.	TRBV4-3	TRBJ1-2	TGCGCCAGCAGCCAGACTCCTACAGGGAATCTTGGTGGCTACACCTTC	CASSQTPTGNLGGYTF
15	.	.	TRBV28	TRBJ1-2	TGTGCCAGCCTCACAGGCCTGGGGGGGAACTATGGCTACACCTTC	CASLTGLGGNYGYTF
18	.	TRBD2	TRBV11-3	TRBJ2-3	TGTGCCAGCAGCTTACGCATTAGCGGGAGGGCCGACACAGATACGCAGTATTTT	CASSLRISGRADTDTQYF
11	.	.	TRBV3-1/TRBV3-2	TRBJ2-2	TGTGCCAGTTCAGTCAGCGGGGAGCTGTTTTTT	CASSVSGELFF
16	.	TRBD2	TRBV5-4	TRBJ2-2	TGTGCCAGCAGCTTAGGTGGCGGGGGAAAAACCGGGGAGCTGTTTTTT	CASSLGGGGKTGELFF
16	.	TRBD2	TRBV5-1	TRBJ2-7	TGCGCCAGCAGCCCCGCGACTAGCGGAAACTCCTACGAGCAGTACTTC	CASSPATSGNSYEQYF
14	.	.	TRBV5-6	TRBJ1-4	TGTGCCAGCAGCTCCCGCGACCGAGGTGAAAAACTGTTTTTT	CASSSRDRGEKLFF
14	.	.	TRBV30	TRBJ1-6	TGTGCCTGGAGTCGACAGGCCGAAGGTTCACCCCTCCACTTT	CAWSRQAEGSPLHF
13	.	.	TRBV7-2	TRBJ2-7	TGTGCCAGCAGCCGTACTCGAGCCTACGAGCAGTACTTC	CASSRTRAYEQYF
19	.	TRBD1	TRBV4-1	TRBJ2-4	TGCGCCAGCAGCCAAGACCGGACAGGGGGTTTTCTAGCCAAAAACATTCAGTACTTC	CASSQDRTGGFLAKNIQYF
15	.	TRBD1	TRBV11-2	TRBJ2-5	TGTGCCAGCAACAATAGACAGGGGGCTTTGGAGACCCAGTACTTC	CASNNRQGALETQYF
15	.	.	TRBV7-9	TRBJ2-3	TGTGCCAGCAGCTCCGGACTTTTGTACACAGATACGCAGTATTTT	CASSSGLLYTDTQYF
13	.	.	TRBV5-5	TRBJ1-4	TGTGCCAGCAGCTACTTGACTAATGAAAAACTGTTTTTT	CASSYLTNEKLFF
14	.	TRBD2	TRBV5-6	TRBJ2-5	TGTGCCAGCAGCACCTATAGCGGGAAGGAGACCCAGTACTTC	CASSTYSGKETQYF
14	.	.	TRBV28	TRBJ2-4	TGTGCCAGCAGTCCCTCGGTCGCCAAAAACATTCAGTACTTC	CASSPSVAKNIQYF
14	.	.	TRBV24-1	TRBJ2-7	TGTGCCACCAGTGATTCCACAGGTCCCTACGAGCAGTACTTC	CATSDSTGPYEQYF
16	.	.	TRBV4-1	TRBJ2-3	TGCGCCAGCAGCCAAGATCCCCCCTACAGGTCAGATACGCAGTATTTT	CASSQDPPYRSDTQYF
16	.	TRBD1	TRBV10-1	TRBJ1-1	TGCGCCAGCAGTGAGTCAGGGGACAGGCTCAACACTGAAGCTTTCTTT	CASSESGDRLNTEAFF
16	.	TRBD2	TRBV19	TRBJ2-1	TGTGCCAGTAGTATGTCGGCTAGCGGGGGCGGCGATGAGCAGTTCTTC	CASSMSASGGGDEQFF
14	few	.	TRBV7-9	TRBJ1-6	TGTGCCAGCAGCTCCCAGGGACTTTATTCACCCCTCCACTTT	CASSSQGLYSPLHF
13	.	.	TRBV7-2	TRBJ1-4	TGTGCCAGCAGCGAGGTAACCCAGGGGAAACTGTTTTTT	CASSEVTQGKLFF
15	.	TRBD1	TRBV3-1/TRBV3-2	TRBJ2-7	TGTGCCAGCAGCCCACAGGGGGGCCCTAGCTACGAGCAGTACTTC	CASSPQGGPSYEQYF
14	.	.	TRBV30	TRBJ1-2	TGTGCCTGGAGGGAAATCGCTCGGGGTCAGGGCTACACCTTC	CAWREIARGQGYTF
14	.	.	TRBV29-1	TRBJ2-1	TGCAGCGTTGATGGGGGGAGCTCCTACAATGAGCAGTTCTTC	CSVDGGSSYNEQFF
13	.	.	TRBV6-2/TRBV6-3	TRBJ2-2	TGTGCCAGCAGCTCTAGCGTTACCGGGGAGCTGTTTTTT	CASSSSVTGELFF
15	.	.	TRBV9	TRBJ2-1	TGTGCCAGCAGCCCTGACGGCAGGGTGGGGAATGAGCAGTTCTTC	CASSPDGRVGNEQFF
17	.	TRBD1	TRBV7-8	TRBJ2-5	TGTGCCAGCAGCACTCCCGGGACAGTGGTGGATGGGGAGACCCAGTACTTC	CASSTPGTVVDGETQYF
16	.	TRBD2	TRBV27	TRBJ2-1	TGTGCCAGCAGTTCTTACGGGAGGGGGTCCTACAATGAGCAGTTCTTC	CASSSYGRGSYNEQFF
16	.	.	TRBV24-1	TRBJ2-4	TGTGCCACCAGTGACCCAGGAAACGCCGGCAAAAACATTCAGTACTTC	CATSDPGNAGKNIQYF
13	.	.	TRBV7-2	TRBJ2-7	TGTGCCAGCAATCCCCGCACAGGCTACGAGCAGTACTTC	CASNPRTGYEQYF
13	.	TRBD1	TRBV12-3/TRBV12-4	TRBJ1-1	TGTGCCAGCAGTTGGACAGGCCAAACTGAAGCTTTCTTT	CASSWTGQTEAFF
14	.	.	TRBV19	TRBJ2-2	TGTGCCAGTAGTGTGCAGGGAGGCACCGGGGAGCTGTTTTTT	CASSVQGGTGELFF